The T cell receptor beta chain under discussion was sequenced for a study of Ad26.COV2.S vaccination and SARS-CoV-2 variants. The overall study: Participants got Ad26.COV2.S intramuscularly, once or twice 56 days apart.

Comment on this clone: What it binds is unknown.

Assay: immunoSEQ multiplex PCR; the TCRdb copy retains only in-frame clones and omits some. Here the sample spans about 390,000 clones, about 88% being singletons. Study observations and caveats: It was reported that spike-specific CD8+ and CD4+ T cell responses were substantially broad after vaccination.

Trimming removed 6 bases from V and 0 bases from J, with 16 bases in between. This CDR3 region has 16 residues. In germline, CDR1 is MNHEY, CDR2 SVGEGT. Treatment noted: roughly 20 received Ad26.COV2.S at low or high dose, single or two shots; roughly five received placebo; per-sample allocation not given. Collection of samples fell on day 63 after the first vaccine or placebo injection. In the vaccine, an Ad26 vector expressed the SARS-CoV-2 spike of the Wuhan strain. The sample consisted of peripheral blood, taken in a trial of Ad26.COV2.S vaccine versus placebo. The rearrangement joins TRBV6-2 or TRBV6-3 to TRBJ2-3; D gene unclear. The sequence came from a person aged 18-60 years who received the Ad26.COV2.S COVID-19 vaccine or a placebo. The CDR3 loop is CASSPRRLTSTDTQYF. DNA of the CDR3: TGTGCCAGCAGCCCTCGTCGACTGACTAGCACAGATACGCAGTATTTT.